The 22 T cell receptor beta chains below come from one sample, sequenced in a study of blood T cell repertoires in COVID-19. Sequencing used immunoSEQ multiplex PCR; TCRdb keeps in-frame clones, though not all of them. In the table there are roughly 120,000 clones, roughly 84% of which are singletons. The material sequenced was peripheral blood. The receptors were gathered from a man aged 35 to 55 with acute or convalescent COVID-19.

This chain connects TRBV18 to TRBJ1-3, with no clear D. The CDR3 length is 13 residues. Trimming pared 7 bases from V and 2 bases from J, leaving 9 bases between. The germline V gene has CDR1 KGHSH and CDR2 LQKENI. CDR3 bases: TGTGCCAGCTATGGCCCAGCTGGAAACACCATATATTTT. Translation: CASYGPAGNTIYF.

This rearrangement joins TRBV10-3 to TRBJ2-3; D might be TRBD2 (5 bases). In germline, CDR1 is ENHRY, CDR2 SYGVKD. This CDR3 is 14 amino acids long. Trimming removed 7 bases from V and 0 bases from J, with 11 bases in between. CDR3 in amino acids: CAIKKGGSTDTQYF. CDR3 sequence (DNA): TGTGCCATCAAGAAGGGCGGGAGCACAGATACGCAGTATTTT.

This clone was picked up one time. The rearrangement joins TRBV6-5 to TRBJ2-3; the D gene is possibly TRBD2 (6 bases). The germline V gene encodes CDR1 MNHEY and CDR2 SVGAGI. This CDR3 is 15 amino acids long. Trimming pared 2 bases from V and 2 bases from J, leaving 11 bases between. CDR3 region: CASSYGGGITDTQYF. The DNA of the CDR3 is TGTGCCAGCAGTTACGGGGGAGGCATCACAGATACGCAGTATTTT.

V gene TRBV13 combines with J gene TRBJ2-2; TRBD1 is a possible D gene (6 bases). The V gene's germline CDR1 is PRHDT and CDR2 FYEKMQ (reference sequence). The length of the CDR3 is 11 residues. Trimming removed 9 bases from V and 6 bases from J, with 8 bases in between. CDR3 protein: CARGQAGELFF. CDR3 nucleotide sequence: TGTGCCAGGGGACAAGCCGGGGAGCTGTTTTTT.

This chain connects TRBV2 to TRBJ2-1; 16 nucleotides line up with TRBD2. The CDR3 is made up of 15 amino acids. Germline CDR1 and CDR2: SNHLY and FYNNEI. The J segment lost 9 bases and the V segment lost 6 bases, leaving 5 bases of the junction unmatched. The CDR3 coding sequence is TGTGCCAGCAGGGGGACTAGCGGGAGGGTGGGTGAGCAGTTCTTC. Amino acids: CASRGTSGRVGEQFF.

This chain links TRBV29-1 with TRBJ2-5; D gene uncertain. V was clipped by 7 bases and J by 5 bases, with 14 bases between them. This CDR3 comprises 12 residues. Germline V gene lookup returns CDR1 SQVTM and CDR2 ANQGSEA. The CDR3 region has the DNA TGCAGCGCCAGGCAAGCCAGGGAGACCCAGTACTTC. Translated, it gives CSARQARETQYF.

The chain uses TRBV10-3 and TRBJ2-5; possible D gene TRBD1, 5 bases. Germline loops: CDR1 ENHRY, CDR2 SYGVKD. V was clipped by 8 bases and J by 1 base, with 11 bases between them. The CDR3 sequence is 13 residues long. The CDR3 sequence is CAIGAGPQETQYF. The DNA for the CDR3 is TGTGCCATCGGGGCAGGGCCCCAAGAGACCCAGTACTTC.

The chain has TRBV15 and TRBJ2-5; possible D gene TRBD2, 6 bases. The CDR3 loop spans 13 amino acids. Trimming cost V 0 bases and J 8 bases, with 10 bases left between them. The germline gives CDR1 LNHNV, CDR2 YYDKDF (reference sequence). The CDR3 DNA is TGTGCCACCAGCAGAGAGGAGGGGAGAACCCAGTACTTC. This sequence encodes CATSREEGRTQYF.

This clone was counted once. The chain joins TRBV5-1 to TRBJ2-3; D perhaps matches TRBD2 (5 bases). The germline gives CDR1 SGHRS, CDR2 YFSETQ. The V end lost 0 bases, the J end lost 5 bases, and 10 bases lay between the germline ends. The CDR3 length is 14 residues. CDR3 sequence: CASSLVRARDTQYF. The CDR3 coding sequence is TGCGCCAGCAGCTTGGTGCGGGCCAGAGATACGCAGTATTTT.

This chain connects TRBV12-3 or TRBV12-4 to TRBJ2-1; D is perhaps TRBD1 (6 bases). The germline V and J ends were trimmed by 6 bases and 13 bases, with 16 bases remaining between them. The length of the CDR3 is 12 residues. CDR3 sequence: CASSWDPRGQFF. The DNA for the CDR3 is TGTGCCAGCAGCTGGGACCCCAGGGGTCAGTTCTTC.

V is TRBV3-1 (or the pseudogene TRBV3-2) and J is TRBJ1-5; weak D call: TRBD1 (6 bases). Germline CDR1 reads LGHDT; CDR2 reads YNNKEL (reference sequence). Trimming left V 5 bases short and J 7 bases short, with 12 bases between. The CDR3 length is 13 residues. CDR3 sequence reads: CASSLRTEQPQHF. CDR3 DNA sequence: TGTGCCAGCAGCTTGCGGACAGAGCAGCCCCAGCATTTT.

The chain joins TRBV21-1 to TRBJ2-5; TRBD2, as called in the table, went unchecked against the DNA. TRBV21-1 is assigned pseudogene status. This CDR3 is built from 16 residues. The CDR3 DNA sequence: TGTGCCAGCAGCAAAGCCCAGCCAGCGTCCCAAGAGACCCAGTACTTC. Residues: CASSKAQPASQETQYF.

The J gene is TRBJ2-7, the V gene TRBV6-6; D unclear. In germline, CDR1 is MNHNY, CDR2 SVGAGI (reference sequence). This CDR3 comprises 14 residues. Between the trimmed V and J ends, which lost 0 bases and 2 bases, there was a span of 8 bases. CDR3 coding DNA: TGTGCCAGCAGTTACTCGGGCCAGACCTACGAGCAGTACTTC. Its protein is CASSYSGQTYEQYF.

CDR3 sequence (DNA): TGTGCCAGCAGTGAAGTCGGCAGGGCCTACAATGAGCAGTTCTTC. This codes for CASSEVGRAYNEQFF. V usage is TRBV6-1 and J usage is TRBJ2-1, with D maybe TRBD1 (5 bases). In germline, CDR1 is MNHNS, CDR2 SASEGT. The V and J ends lost 1 base and 2 bases respectively, with 9 bases between them. The CDR3 has 15 residues.

The gene calls are TRBV29-1 and TRBJ2-7, with TRBD2 as a possible D gene (6 bases). CDR3 length: 15 amino acids. Trimming took off 6 bases at V and 0 bases at J, with 18 bases between the two ends. Germline V CDR1 and CDR2: SQVTM, ANQGSEA. The CDR3, as DNA: TGCAGCGTCCGTACTTCAGGGAGGAGCTCCTACGAGCAGTACTTC. Protein product: CSVRTSGRSSYEQYF.

The chain carries TRBV6-2 or TRBV6-3 and TRBJ2-3, with a possible D match to TRBD1 (5 bases). V dropped 5 bases and J dropped 8 bases, with 11 bases sitting between them. This CDR3 has 12 residues. CDR1 and CDR2 from the germline V gene are MNHEY and SVGEGT. The CDR3 is CASSLGLGTQYF. In DNA, the CDR3 is TGTGCCAGCAGTCTGGGGCTCGGTACGCAGTATTTT.

The sample holds one count of this clone. V and J are TRBV6-5 and TRBJ2-7; 8 nucleotides agree with TRBD1. V was clipped by 10 bases and J by 2 bases; unmatched bases: 7. CDR1 and CDR2 from the germline V gene are MNHEY and SVGAGI. This CDR3 has 13 residues. CDR3 sequence reads: CATPGQGAYEQYF. In DNA, the CDR3 is TGTGCCACCCCCGGACAGGGTGCCTACGAGCAGTACTTC.

The chain joins TRBV18 to TRBJ2-6; 10 positions match TRBD2. With 4 bases clipped from V and 4 bases from J, the junction kept 10 bases outside the gene matches. Germline V gene data show CDR1 as KGHSH and CDR2 as LQKENI. The CDR3 has 18 amino acids. The CDR3 region is CASSRGASGGLGANVLTF. In nucleotides, the CDR3 is TGTGCCAGCTCACGAGGCGCTAGCGGGGGATTGGGGGCCAACGTCCTGACTTTC.

The rearrangement links TRBV27 to TRBJ1-6, with 7 nucleotides matching TRBD1. J lost 7 bases, V lost 2 bases, and 5 bases had no gene match. The CDR3 runs to 15 residues. The germline gives CDR1 MNHEY, CDR2 SMNVEV (reference sequence). CDR3 in amino acids: CASSLKGAQNSPLHF. For the CDR3, the DNA is TGTGCCAGCAGTTTAAAGGGGGCGCAGAATTCACCCCTCCACTTT.

The chain couples TRBV2 to TRBJ2-2; maybe TRBD1 (5 bases). Germline CDR1 and CDR2: SNHLY and FYNNEI. The V end lost 4 bases, the J end lost 4 bases, and 13 bases lay between the germline ends. CDR3 length: 15 amino acids. Here the CDR3 reads CASSVSQGITGELFF. The CDR3 region has the DNA TGTGCCAGCAGTGTCTCCCAGGGCATCACCGGGGAGCTGTTTTTT.

The V and J genes are TRBV14 and TRBJ2-4, with D possibly matching TRBD2 (5 bases). CDR1 and CDR2 (germline): SGHDN, FVKESK. This CDR3 is built from 15 residues. Trimming shortened V by 1 base and J by 3 bases, and 10 bases separated the two germline ends. The CDR3 loop reads CASSQVGGVKNIQYF. The CDR3 bases are TGTGCCAGCAGCCAAGTAGGAGGTGTCAAAAACATTCAGTACTTC.

The rearrangement uses TRBV18 and TRBJ2-6; 8 nucleotides match TRBD1. V lost 6 bases and J lost 4; bases outside the gene matches: 5. The germline CDR1 and CDR2 sequences are KGHSH and LQKENI. This CDR3 has 15 residues. CDR3 amino acids: CASSLRGQGANVLTF. The CDR3 DNA sequence: TGTGCCAGCTCCCTCAGGGGGCAGGGGGCCAACGTCCTGACTTTC.